What follows is one TCR beta chain and its context. This sample is drawn from a study of cytomegalovirus exposure and HLA in healthy donors. The PCR contained 60 Vbeta and 13 Jbeta primers. Clones were read by immunoSEQ multiplex PCR, and TCRdb kept only the in-frame ones, dropping some. The top ten hold 4% of the sample, which has some 100,000 clones, around 80% seen once. This CDR3 has 13 residues. After removal of 2 bases from V and 7 bases from J, the junction contained 3 bases not matched to a gene. Germline lookup yields CDR1 SGDLS and CDR2 YYNGEE. Sequenced: PBMCs. The TCR comes from a woman aged 50 to 65 in good health and CMV-seropositive. The chain has TRBV9 and TRBJ2-1, with 7 bases identical to TRBD2. The CDR3 region is CASSVSGMNEQFF. CDR3 sequence (DNA): TGTGCCAGCAGCGTGAGCGGGATGAATGAGCAGTTCTTC.